This is a list of T cell receptor beta chains from one sample in a study of sequential checkpoint blockade in melanoma. TCRdb's table, derived via immunoSEQ multiplex PCR, lists solely in-frame clones and lacks some. The sample holds 13,000 to 15,000 clones, about 73% seen once. The sequences come from CD8+ T cells sorted from blood (inferred from file names), collected from a patient given nivolumab and ipilimumab in sequence. The source of these receptors is a human donor with melanoma. Both conserved end residues are part of each CDR3. D genes are given only for firm matches. Clone sizes are given selectively: once, few, many, or a class where the clone is expanded.

CDR3nt	CDR3aa	abundance	v_gene	j_gene	d_gene
TGTGCCAGCAGCCAAGAATTCATAGGGAGAAGGACTGAAGCTTTCTTT	CASSQEFIGRRTEAFF	.	TRBV4-2	TRBJ1-1	.
TGTGCCAGCATCGGGTGGGGGCAGGGAACCTACGAGCAGTACTTC	CASIGWGQGTYEQYF	.	TRBV6-1	TRBJ2-7	.
TGTGCCAGCAGTTACTCGAATAAGGCAGGGCTGTTCTTC	CASSYSNKAGLFF	.	TRBV6-5	TRBJ2-1	.
TGTGCCAGCAGCGACCACGGGGGACTAGCGTTAGACACCGGGGAGCTGTTTTTT	CASSDHGGLALDTGELFF	.	TRBV9	TRBJ2-2	TRBD2
TGTGCCAGCAGTAAAACAGGGGGATCACCCCTCCACTTT	CASSKTGGSPLHF	.	TRBV6-1	TRBJ1-6	TRBD1
TGTGCCAGCAGCGGGGCGGCGGGGGGTCAAGAGACCCAGTACTTC	CASSGAAGGQETQYF	.	TRBV9	TRBJ2-5	TRBD2
TGTGCCAGCAGCTTGCGGCGGGCGCGAGTCGATGAGCAGTTCTTC	CASSLRRARVDEQFF	.	TRBV5-6	TRBJ2-1	.
TGTGCCAGCAGTCCCGGACAGGGGGCGCTTAACTATGGCTACACCTTC	CASSPGQGALNYGYTF	.	TRBV27	TRBJ1-2	TRBD1
TGCGCCAGCAGCCCGTTAGGGACTTCCACCTACGAGCAGTACTTC	CASSPLGTSTYEQYF	few	TRBV4-3	TRBJ2-7	.
TGTGCCTGGAGTGTACCGGGGGATTCGGACACTGAAGCTTTCTTT	CAWSVPGDSDTEAFF	.	TRBV30	TRBJ1-1	.
TGCGCCACCATCGACCGGGACAGCCTCTCCTACGAGCAGTACTTC	CATIDRDSLSYEQYF	.	TRBV10-2	TRBJ2-7	TRBD1